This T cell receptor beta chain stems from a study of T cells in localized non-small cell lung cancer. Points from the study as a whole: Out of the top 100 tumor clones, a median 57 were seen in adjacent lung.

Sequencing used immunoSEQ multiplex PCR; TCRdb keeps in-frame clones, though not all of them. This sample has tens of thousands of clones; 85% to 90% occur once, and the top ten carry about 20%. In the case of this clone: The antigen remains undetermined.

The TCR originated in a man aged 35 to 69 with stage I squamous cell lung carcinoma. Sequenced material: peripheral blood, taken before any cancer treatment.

The CDR3 nucleotides are TGTGCCAGCAGCTTCCGCACAGCCCTCAATGAAAAACTGTTTTTT. This codes for CASSFRTALNEKLFF. The chain carries TRBV11-2 and TRBJ1-4; D is undetermined. The germline V gene has CDR1 SGHAT and CDR2 FQNNGV. The CDR3 is 15 amino acids. V was cut by 3 bases and J by 5 bases, with 13 bases left in between.